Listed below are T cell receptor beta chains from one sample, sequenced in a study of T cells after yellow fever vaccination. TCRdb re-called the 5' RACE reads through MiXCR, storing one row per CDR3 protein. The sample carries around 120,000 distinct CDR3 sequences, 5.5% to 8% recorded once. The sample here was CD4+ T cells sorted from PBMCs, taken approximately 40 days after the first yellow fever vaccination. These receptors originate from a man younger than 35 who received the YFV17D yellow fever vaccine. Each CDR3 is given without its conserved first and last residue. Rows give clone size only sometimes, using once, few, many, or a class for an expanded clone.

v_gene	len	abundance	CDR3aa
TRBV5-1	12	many	ASSLGQPSGELF
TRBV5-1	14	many	ASSSFGARSVNEQF
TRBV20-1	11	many	SATRGSGNTIY
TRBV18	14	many	ASSRTSGQDYNEQF
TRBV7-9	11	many	ASSLGGETEAF
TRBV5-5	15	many	ASSLGPTSGGVDEQF
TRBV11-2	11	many	ASSPSMDYGYT
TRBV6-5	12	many	ASSYRKTNTEAF
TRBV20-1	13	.	SARVGTSGSDTQY
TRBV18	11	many	ASSRRAFETQY
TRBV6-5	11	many	ASSYPGENTIY
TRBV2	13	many	ARSAGGTRDSPLH
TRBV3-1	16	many	ASSPALPGLRAGETQY
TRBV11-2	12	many	ASSLRSFQETQY
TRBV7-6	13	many	ASSPTGIGNYEQY
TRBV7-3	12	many	ASSLSGTTGELF
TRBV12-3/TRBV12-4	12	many	ASSGGSWAGELF
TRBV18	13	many	ASSPQGTNTGELF
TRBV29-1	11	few	SVATSGGGEQF
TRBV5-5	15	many	ASSLRSGPGGSAGYT
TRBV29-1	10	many	SVGAGTDTQY
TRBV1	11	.	TSSIRKQETQY
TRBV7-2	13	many	ASSWSSGTVNEQF
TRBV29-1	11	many	SVLKALNTEAF
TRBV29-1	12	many	SVDIGGLTDTQY
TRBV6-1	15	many	ASTPLSGLAGENEQF
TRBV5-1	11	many	ASSLGTSDEQF
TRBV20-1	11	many	SARDRGPWGYT
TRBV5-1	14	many	ASSLGPRGAINEQF
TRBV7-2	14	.	ASSPRTSRPTGELF
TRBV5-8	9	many	ASSLVLFVF
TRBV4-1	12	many	ASSPGWSTGELF
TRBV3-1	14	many	ASSRYTGVTPGELF
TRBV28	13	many	ASSLGDRMNTEAF
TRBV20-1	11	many	SAAGTLYNEQF
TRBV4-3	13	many	ASSQDKGSSYEQY
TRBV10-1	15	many	ASSPSSGGINGRTQY
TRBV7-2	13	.	ASSLASGGGATQY
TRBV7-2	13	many	ASSRNSGSADTQY
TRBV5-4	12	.	ATKDGMHTDTQY
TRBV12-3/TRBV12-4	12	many	ASRPQGVPTEAF
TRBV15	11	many	ATSSDLEETQY
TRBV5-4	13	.	ASSLMTSSYNEQF
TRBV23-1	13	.	ASSQSHRPIRPQH
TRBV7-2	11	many	ASSPQNQETQY
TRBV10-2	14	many	ASSVEGTGTTEKLF
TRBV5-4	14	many	ASSSKAGGNTGELF
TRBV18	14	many	ASSPARDRFNGKLF
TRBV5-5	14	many	ASSLAGSGDFNTQY
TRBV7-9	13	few	ASSFGTPSYNEQF
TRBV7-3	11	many	ASSLTQGSPLH
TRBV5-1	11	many	ASSLQEGETQY
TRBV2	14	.	ASRDPARGRRETQY
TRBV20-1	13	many	SVPTGTGGNQPQH